One and the same sample provided the 18 T cell receptor beta chains below, sequenced in a study of identical twins listed by TCRdb under 2016. The method behind the library was 5' RACE. Instrument used: Illumina HiSeq 2000. TCRdb passed the public sequencing reads through fastp at Q25 and MiXCR, retaining productive beta sequences. Duplicate CDR3 protein sequences are folded into a single record with the most common DNA and genes. The sample has fewer than 250,000 distinct CDR3 sequences on record, about 7.5% of them singletons. The leading ten clones occupy around 1.8% of the sample. The same sample was also studied in work on yellow fever vaccine responses in identical twins.

The sequenced sample consisted of memory (CD45RO+) T cells sorted from blood. Per the publication, the cell subset or site label means: CD45RO+ enriched T cells. All receptors come from a woman aged 18-29 years in good health.

The chain employs TRBV3-1 and TRBJ2-1; 8 positions agree with TRBD2. From germline, CDR1 is LGHDT and CDR2 YNNKEL (reference sequence). This CDR3 has 15 amino acids. V lost 4 bases and J lost 2; bases outside the gene matches: 4. For the CDR3, the DNA is TGTGCCAGCAGCCGTCAAGCGGGGGCCTACAATGAGCAGTTCTTC. It is translated as CASSRQAGAYNEQFF.

The sample holds many counts of this clonotype. This sequence joins TRBV5-4 and TRBJ2-2; weak D call: TRBD1 (6 bases). Germline-derived CDR1 and CDR2 are SGHNT and YYREEE (reference sequence). The CDR3 is made up of 14 amino acids. The ends were cut back, 2 bases at V and 7 bases at J, with 12 bases in the middle. The chain's CDR3 is CASSFGGGDGELFF. The CDR3 bases are TGTGCCAGCAGCTTTGGTGGGGGCGACGGGGAGCTGTTTTTT.

This clonotype was counted many times. The gene calls are TRBV29-1 and TRBJ1-2; 9 bases agree with TRBD1. V dropped 5 bases and J dropped 7; count of bases not matched to a gene: 8. The germline V gene encodes CDR1 SQVTM and CDR2 ANQGSEA. The CDR3 loop spans 13 amino acids. The CDR3 spells CSVLEQGALGYTF. The CDR3 DNA is TGCAGCGTTCTGGAACAGGGGGCGCTTGGCTACACCTTC.

This clonotype was detected many times. The genes are TRBV20-1 and TRBJ1-4, with a possible D match to TRBD1 (6 bases). The CDR3 totals 14 residues. With 5 bases removed from V and 7 bases from J, the gap between germline ends came to 17 bases. Germline V gene data show CDR1 as DFQATT and CDR2 as SNEGSKA (reference sequence). Here the CDR3 reads CSAPLQGNTEKLFF. The DNA of the CDR3 is TGCAGTGCTCCTCTGCAGGGGAATACTGAAAAACTGTTTTTT.

Only a few counts were recorded for this clonotype. The chain couples TRBV5-4 to TRBJ2-7; 9 bases align to TRBD2. Losses at the gene ends were 4 bases for V and 0 bases for J; bases not matched to a gene: 5. This CDR3 is 15 amino acids long. Germline CDR1 is SGHNT and CDR2 is YYREEE (reference sequence). The CDR3 DNA reads as TGTGCCAGCAGCGCTCCGGGACTAGCCTCCTACGAGCAGTACTTC. This codes for CASSAPGLASYEQYF.

The table lists this clonotype with a few counts. The chain joins TRBV7-8 to TRBJ2-7; TRBD2 matches 9 bases. CDR1 and CDR2 (germline): SGHVS, FQNEAQ. The CDR3 length is 13 residues. Unmatched junction bases numbered 5, after V lost 5 bases and J lost 6 bases. For the CDR3, the DNA is TGTGCCAGCAGCCTAAGCGGGGGGTTCGAGCAGTACTTC. This gives the protein CASSLSGGFEQYF.

The gene calls are TRBV6-5 and TRBJ2-7, with TRBD2 matching over 7 bases. V trimming: 0 bases; J trimming: 3 bases; junction bases outside the gene matches: 8. The CDR3 spans 16 residues. CDR1 and CDR2 from the germline V gene are MNHEY and SVGAGI. The chain's CDR3 is CASSYSLLADNYEQYF. The CDR3 DNA reads TGTGCCAGCAGTTACTCTTTGCTAGCGGACAACTACGAGCAGTACTTC.

This clonotype was recorded many times. The chain is built from TRBV25-1 and TRBJ2-1; D is tentatively TRBD1 or TRBD2 (6 bases each). Per the germline V gene, CDR1 is MGHDK and CDR2 is SYGVNS. The ends were cut back, 4 bases at V and 8 bases at J, with 18 bases in the middle. This CDR3 is 15 amino acids long. The CDR3 sequence: CASSAKGGRVDEQFF. The CDR3, as DNA: TGTGCCAGCAGTGCCAAGGGGGGACGGGTAGATGAGCAGTTCTTC.

This clonotype was observed a few times. The rearrangement links TRBV7-8 to TRBJ2-1, with 9 bases lining up with TRBD2. V lost 1 base to trimming and J lost 3 bases; unmatched junction nucleotides: 10. The CDR3 sequence is 18 residues long. CDR1 is SGHVS and CDR2 is FQNEAQ in the germline V gene. The chain's CDR3 is CASSLDGPRGGHYNEQFF. CDR3 in DNA: TGTGCCAGCAGCTTAGATGGGCCGCGGGGGGGACACTACAATGAGCAGTTCTTC.

This clonotype has only a few counts. The chain carries TRBV6-5 and TRBJ1-1; TRBD1 matches at 10 bases. Germline V gives CDR1 MNHEY, CDR2 SVGAGI. The CDR3 has 14 residues. The V and J ends lost 4 bases and 6 bases, in that order; junction bases with no gene match: 5. The chain's CDR3 is CASSSLGQGPEAFF. Here the CDR3 DNA reads TGTGCCAGCAGTTCTCTGGGACAGGGGCCTGAAGCTTTCTTT.

The DNA of the CDR3 is TGTGCCAGCAGCCGTGAGACAGGGCAATATAATTCACCCCTCCACTTT. Translation gives CASSRETGQYNSPLHF. The chain links TRBV28 to TRBJ1-6, with TRBD1 matching 7 bases. V shed 6 bases, J shed 4 bases, and the junction held 9 bases outside the gene matches. This CDR3 spans 16 amino acids. CDR1 and CDR2 from the germline V gene are MDHEN and SYDVKM.

This clonotype showed up many times. This chain uses TRBV6-1 with TRBJ1-2; maybe TRBD1 (5 bases). Germline values: CDR1 MNHNS, CDR2 SASEGT. V dropped 8 bases and J dropped 8 bases, with 21 bases sitting between them. This CDR3 has 14 amino acids. The DNA of the CDR3 is TGTGCCAGCGCCCCGTATGGGGGGGTCCGAGGCTACACCTTC. This sequence encodes CASAPYGGVRGYTF.

This clonotype occurred many times. This rearrangement joins TRBV20-1 to TRBJ2-5; the match to TRBD2 covers 7 bases. CDR1 and CDR2 from the germline V gene are DFQATT and SNEGSKA (reference sequence). The CDR3 totals 16 residues. Losses at the gene ends were 4 bases for V and 1 base for J; bases not matched to a gene: 12. For the CDR3, the DNA is TGCAGTGCTACGCCGACCTGGAGGGAGGGCCAAGAGACCCAGTACTTC. It specifies CSATPTWREGQETQYF.

V gene TRBV6-4 combines with J gene TRBJ2-3, with TRBD2 matching 8 bases. Germline CDR1 MRHNA, CDR2 SNTAGT. The CDR3 sequence is 17 residues long. Losses at the gene ends were 4 bases for V and 1 base for J; bases not matched to a gene: 10. Here the CDR3 reads CASSATPDSGGTDTQYF. CDR3 in DNA: TGTGCCAGCAGTGCCACCCCAGATAGCGGGGGCACAGATACGCAGTATTTT.

This clonotype was counted between two and nine times. The chain combines TRBV20-1 with TRBJ2-5; D remains ambiguous. V was pared by 2 bases and J by 0 bases, with 10 bases between. Per germline, CDR1 DFQATT and CDR2 SNEGSKA (reference sequence). CDR3 length: 14 amino acids. The CDR3 nucleotides read TGCAGTGCTAGACCCTACACAGACCAAGAGACCCAGTACTTC. This codes for CSARPYTDQETQYF.

This clonotype came up a few times. The chain uses TRBV5-6 and TRBJ2-7, with no clear D. Germline CDR1 is SGHDT and CDR2 is YYEEEE. This CDR3 contains 17 residues. Trimming left V 0 bases short and J 0 bases short, with 16 bases between. The chain's CDR3 is CASSLGKGLRSSYEQYF. The CDR3 DNA reads as TGTGCCAGCAGCTTGGGGAAGGGCCTAAGGAGCTCCTACGAGCAGTACTTC.

This chain links TRBV3-1 with TRBJ2-5; 8 bases are a match to TRBD1. The germline gives CDR1 LGHDT, CDR2 YNNKEL (reference sequence). CDR3 length: 14 amino acids. J was trimmed by 6 bases and V by 3 bases; bases with no gene match: 6. The CDR3 spells CASSHLQGAKTQYF. The CDR3 nucleotides are TGTGCCAGCAGCCATCTCCAGGGGGCGAAGACCCAGTACTTC.

Ten or more counts support this clonotype. This chain connects TRBV7-2 to TRBJ2-3; D might be TRBD1 (5 bases). Germline assignment: CDR1 SGHTA and CDR2 FQGNSA. This CDR3 has 14 residues. V dropped 6 bases and J dropped 7 bases, with 17 bases sitting between them. CDR3 residues: CASRSALQGNTQYF. The DNA of the CDR3 is TGTGCCAGCAGGTCAGCCCTCCAGGGAAATACGCAGTATTTT.